These 20 T cell receptor beta chains were sequenced from one sample in a study of cytomegalovirus exposure and HLA in healthy donors. 60 Vbeta and 13 Jbeta primers were used in PCR. TCRdb's copy holds only in-frame clones and misses some; the assay was immunoSEQ multiplex PCR. The sample holds some 160,000 clones, approximately 68% seen once. Sequencing was done on a sample of PBMCs. The receptors come from a middle-aged man in good health and CMV-seronegative.

The chain employs TRBV5-1 and TRBJ2-2, with TRBD1 matching over 8 bases. V was clipped by 5 bases and J by 7 bases; unmatched bases: 13. The V gene's germline CDR1 is SGHRS and CDR2 YFSETQ. The CDR3 runs to 16 residues. CDR3 amino acids: CASSSQGVETVGELFF. The CDR3 coding sequence is TGCGCCAGCAGTTCACAGGGGGTAGAAACTGTCGGGGAGCTGTTTTTT.

This chain uses TRBV7-2 with TRBJ2-5; 11 bases map to TRBD2. Germline CDR1 is SGHTA and CDR2 is FQGNSA. The J segment lost 0 bases and the V segment lost 6 bases, leaving 3 bases of the junction unmatched. The CDR3 covers 15 residues. CDR3 in DNA: TGTGCCAGCAGGCTGACTAGCGGGAACCAAGAGACCCAGTACTTC. It yields the protein CASRLTSGNQETQYF.

The chain couples TRBV5-5 to TRBJ2-2; TRBD1 agrees at 7 bases. Germline-derived CDR1 and CDR2 are SGHKS and YYEKEE (reference sequence). CDR3 length: 17 residues. The V and J ends lost 1 base and 9 bases, in that order; junction bases with no gene match: 15. This CDR3 is CASSLFPPGTVGRELFF. CDR3 DNA: TGTGCCAGCAGCTTGTTCCCACCCGGGACAGTAGGCCGGGAGCTGTTTTTT.

The chain couples TRBV5-1 to TRBJ2-5, with TRBD2 as a possible D gene (6 bases). Germline assignment: CDR1 SGHRS and CDR2 YFSETQ. The CDR3 has 12 amino acids. With 4 bases removed from V and 4 bases from J, the gap between germline ends came to 8 bases. Here the CDR3 DNA reads TGCGCCAGCAGCCCGGGGGTAGAGACCCAGTACTTC. It codes for CASSPGVETQYF.

The V call is TRBV10-3, the J call TRBJ2-3; 7 nucleotides align to TRBD1. J gave up 2 bases and V 0 bases, and 2 bases lay outside the gene matches. Germline lookup yields CDR1 ENHRY and CDR2 SYGVKD. The CDR3 has 15 residues. The CDR3 region is CAISESRGNTDTQYF. CDR3 nucleotide sequence: TGTGCCATCAGTGAGTCCAGGGGGAACACAGATACGCAGTATTTT.

The chain combines TRBV5-6 with TRBJ2-5; TRBD1 matches at 9 bases. CDR3 length equals 14 residues. The V and J ends lost 4 bases and 5 bases, in that order; junction bases with no gene match: 6. Germline loops: CDR1 SGHDT, CDR2 YYEEEE. CDR3 in amino acids: CASSLQGAGETQYF. The CDR3 DNA reads TGTGCCAGCAGCCTACAGGGGGCAGGGGAGACCCAGTACTTC. Using reference TRBV5-6 and TRBJ2-5 for the parts outside the CDR3, the full variable domain is DAGVTQSPTHLIKTRGQQVTLRCSPKSGHDTVSWYQQALGQGPQFIFQYYEEEERQRGNFPDRFSGHQFPNYSSELNVNALLLGDSALYLCASSLQGAGETQYFGPGTRLLVL.

The gene calls are TRBV6-1 and TRBJ1-2, with D perhaps TRBD1 (6 bases). The germline CDR1 and CDR2 sequences are MNHNS and SASEGT. There are 12 residues in the CDR3. V gave up 6 bases and J gave up 6 bases, with 11 bases separating them. The CDR3 loop is CASRTGLDGYTF. The CDR3 DNA follows: TGTGCCAGCAGAACAGGGTTGGATGGCTACACCTTC.

Ten or more counts support this clone. The chain combines TRBV7-9 with TRBJ2-5; D is possibly TRBD1 (6 bases). Per the germline V gene, CDR1 is SEHNR and CDR2 is FQNEAQ (reference sequence). The length of the CDR3 is 14 residues. The V end lost 0 bases, the J end lost 5 bases, and 10 bases lay between the germline ends. The CDR3 DNA follows: TGTGCCAGCAGCTTAGCTAGGGACATGGAGACCCAGTACTTC. Translation gives CASSLARDMETQYF.

CDR3 DNA: TGTGCCAGCAGCCTGGACAGGGGGTGGAATAATGAAAAACTGTTTTTT. Protein sequence: CASSLDRGWNNEKLFF. V usage is TRBV5-6 and J usage is TRBJ1-4; 10 bases agree with TRBD1. V was pared by 4 bases and J by 4 bases, with 7 bases of the junction left unmatched. CDR1 is SGHDT, CDR2 YYEEEE, per germline. The CDR3 is 16 amino acids.

This clone was seen only a few times. The J gene is TRBJ2-7, the V gene TRBV27; no clear D. The CDR3 is 12 residues long. The V end was cut by 6 bases, the J end by 3 bases, with 9 bases between. Per the germline V gene, CDR1 is MNHEY and CDR2 is SMNVEV (reference sequence). CDR3 residues: CASRGQHYEQYF. DNA for the CDR3: TGTGCCAGCAGGGGCCAGCACTACGAGCAGTACTTC.

J is TRBJ1-6 and V is TRBV5-8; D is unresolved. Trimming removed 1 base from V and 10 bases from J, with 12 bases in between. The V gene's germline CDR1 is SGHTS and CDR2 YDEGEE. This CDR3 region has 14 residues. CDR3: CASSLRGFGSPLHF. For the CDR3, the DNA is TGTGCCAGCAGCTTGCGAGGTTTTGGGTCACCCCTCCACTTT.

This clone was observed a handful of times. V usage is TRBV7-6 and J usage is TRBJ2-7; possibly TRBD1 for D (5 bases). From germline, CDR1 is SGHVS and CDR2 FNYEAQ. The CDR3 is 15 residues long. V was pared by 5 bases and J by 0 bases, with 14 bases between. CDR3 DNA: TGTGCCAGCAGCATGACAGCAGGCTTCTCCTACGAGCAGTACTTC. Protein product: CASSMTAGFSYEQYF.

V usage is TRBV6-1 and J usage is TRBJ1-3; D uncertain. Trimming took off 0 bases at V and 0 bases at J, with 15 bases between the two ends. Germline assignment: CDR1 MNHNS and CDR2 SASEGT. The CDR3 sequence is 18 residues long. This CDR3 reads CASSEAIGAVSSGNTIYF. The CDR3 bases are TGTGCCAGCAGTGAAGCAATCGGAGCGGTAAGCTCTGGAAACACCATATATTTT.

The chain employs TRBV5-1 and TRBJ2-5, with TRBD1 as a possible D gene (6 bases). The CDR3 covers 14 residues. CDR1 and CDR2 (germline): SGHRS, YFSETQ. The V end was cut by 4 bases, the J end by 0 bases, with 10 bases between. The chain's CDR3 is CASSDDRYQETQYF. The CDR3 DNA is TGCGCCAGCAGCGACGACAGGTACCAAGAGACCCAGTACTTC.

CDR3 loop: CASKGDLGTGELFF. DNA of the CDR3: TGTGCCAGCAAGGGGGATTTGGGTACCGGGGAGCTGTTTTTT. The chain is built from TRBV5-4 and TRBJ2-2; possibly TRBD1 for D (6 bases). The V and J ends lost 6 bases and 5 bases respectively, with 14 bases between them. CDR3 size: 14 residues. The germline V gene encodes CDR1 SGHNT and CDR2 YYREEE (reference sequence).

This sequence joins TRBV5-6 and TRBJ2-1, with 11 bases that match TRBD2. Germline trimming cut 3 bases from V and 4 bases from J; bases unmatched to any gene: 3. There are 15 residues in the CDR3. Germline CDR1 reads SGHDT; CDR2 reads YYEEEE. CDR3 bases: TGTGCCAGCAGCTGGGGACTAGCGGATTACAATGAGCAGTTCTTC. Translated: CASSWGLADYNEQFF.

V usage is TRBV18 and J usage is TRBJ1-5; D remains ambiguous. V lost 2 bases to trimming and J lost 5 bases, with 10 bases between them. Germline assignment: CDR1 KGHSH and CDR2 LQKENI. This CDR3 has 14 amino acids. The DNA for the CDR3 is TGTGCCAGCTCACCAACGGGGTCCGATCAGCCCCAGCATTTT. Translated: CASSPTGSDQPQHF.

This sequence joins TRBV7-9 and TRBJ2-2; TRBD1 is a possible D gene (6 bases). The CDR3 loop spans 14 amino acids. Germline loops: CDR1 SEHNR, CDR2 FQNEAQ (reference sequence). Between the trimmed V and J ends, which lost 5 bases and 4 bases, there was a span of 11 bases. CDR3 nucleotides: TGTGCCAGCAGCCAGACAGGATCCACCGGGGAGCTGTTTTTT. Protein sequence: CASSQTGSTGELFF.

The genes are TRBV5-1 and TRBJ1-2; the D gene is possibly TRBD1 (6 bases). CDR1 is SGHRS and CDR2 is YFSETQ in the germline V gene. The V end was cut by 0 bases, the J end by 9 bases, with 15 bases between. The CDR3 consists of 14 residues. In DNA, the CDR3 is TGCGCCAGCAGCTTGGTAGGGTCAGGGGAAAGCTACACCTTC. It specifies CASSLVGSGESYTF. Filled out from reference TRBV5-1 and TRBJ1-2, the complete variable domain reads KAGVTQTPRYLIKTRGQQVTLSCSPISGHRSVSWYQQTPGQGLQFLFEYFSETQRNKGNFPGRFSGRQFSNSRSEMNVSTLELGDSALYLCASSLVGSGESYTFGSGTRLTVV.

The V gene is TRBV18, the J gene TRBJ2-1; D might be TRBD1 (7 bases). V lost 6 bases and J 4 bases, leaving 16 bases between the germline ends. Per germline, CDR1 KGHSH and CDR2 LQKENI. The CDR3 is 15 residues long. Here the CDR3 DNA reads TGTGCCAGCTCGCACGACAGGGAGGCGTACAATGAGCAGTTCTTC. The encoded protein is CASSHDREAYNEQFF. The entire variable domain, with the rest obtained from reference TRBV18 and TRBJ2-1, is as follows: NAGVMQNPRHLVRRRGQEARLRCSPMKGHSHVYWYRQLPEEGLKFMVYLQKENIIDESGMPKERFSAEFPKEGPSILRIQQVVRGDSAAYFCASSHDREAYNEQFFGPGTRLTVL.